These T cell receptor beta chains were read from a single sample in a study of cytomegalovirus exposure and HLA in healthy donors. Clones were sequenced by immunoSEQ multiplex PCR, and TCRdb holds only the in-frame ones, with some missing. The sample contains over 100,000 clones, roughly 70% of which appear only once. Material for sequencing was PBMCs. The receptors were sampled from a man in his forties in good health and CMV-seropositive. Both conserved end residues are part of each CDR3. The D gene is left open where the match is weak.

j_call v_call d_call cdr3_nt cdr3_aa
TRBJ1-1 TRBV7-8 . TGTGCCAGCAGCGACCCGGGTGAAGCTTTCTTT CASSDPGEAFF
TRBJ1-5 TRBV28 TRBD1 TGTGCCAGCAAGGGGACAGGGGGACGGTATCAGCCCCAGCATTTT CASKGTGGRYQPQHF
TRBJ2-1 TRBV28 TRBD2 TGTGCCAGCAGTTTGTCGGTAGCGGGGGGGGTTTACAATGAGCAGTTCTTC CASSLSVAGGVYNEQFF
TRBJ2-4 TRBV18 . TGTGCCAGCTCACCACGGAGGGGCCCGGTGCCCCTAGCCAAAAACATTCAGTACTTC CASSPRRGPVPLAKNIQYF
TRBJ2-3 TRBV7-2 TRBD1 TGTGCCAGCAGCTCCCGGGACAGGGGCACAGATACGCAGTATTTT CASSSRDRGTDTQYF
TRBJ1-1 TRBV6-5 . TGTGCCAGCAGTAGGGGCCTGAACACTGAAGCTTTCTTT CASSRGLNTEAFF
TRBJ1-1 TRBV7-9 . TGTGCCAGCAGCTGGGGCCGGATGAACACTGAAGCTTTCTTT CASSWGRMNTEAFF
TRBJ2-6 TRBV9 . TGTGCCAGCAGCCCCAAGGGAGGACCCCCTGGGGCCAACGTCCTGACTTTC CASSPKGGPPGANVLTF
TRBJ1-3 TRBV9 . TGTGCCAGCAGCGTAGAACTCCACTCTGGAAACACCATATATTTT CASSVELHSGNTIYF
TRBJ1-2 TRBV4-1 TRBD1 TGCGCCAGCAGCCAAGAAAGAAGTCTTCGGGACAGAGCTAACTATGGCTACACCTTC CASSQERSLRDRANYGYTF
TRBJ2-3 TRBV5-1 . TGCGCCAGCAGCTTCAGGGTTGAGGTATTCGATACGCAGTATTTT CASSFRVEVFDTQYF
TRBJ1-1 TRBV7-2 . TGTGCCAGCAGCCAACAGCTGAACACTGAAGCTTTCTTT CASSQQLNTEAFF